What follows are 22 T cell receptor beta chains derived from one specimen sequenced in a study of PD-1 blockade in classical Hodgkin lymphoma. Each and every patient relapsed after autologous stem cell transplantation, and patients got differing brentuximab vedotin exposure. Sequenced by immunoSEQ multiplex PCR; TCRdb stores in-frame clones only, minus some. The table has approximately 24,000 clones, around 80% seen once. Sequenced here: peripheral blood mononuclear cells (PBMCs), sampled before the second cycle of nivolumab. Receptors were obtained from a human donor with classical Hodgkin lymphoma.

The chain links TRBV28 to TRBJ1-2; D possibly corresponds to TRBD1 (6 bases). The germline CDR1 and CDR2 sequences are MDHEN and SYDVKM. The CDR3 is 14 amino acids. V dropped 9 bases and J dropped 2 bases, with 16 bases sitting between them. The CDR3 bases are TGTGCCAGTTCACAGGGTATTCAAAACTATGGCTACACCTTC. This translates into CASSQGIQNYGYTF.

The CDR3 DNA reads TGTGCCAGCAGTGGATCCACAGGGGTAGAAAACACCATATATTTT. This encodes CASSGSTGVENTIYF. The chain employs TRBV25-1 and TRBJ1-3; 7 bases match TRBD1. The CDR3 spans 15 residues. CDR1 and CDR2 from the germline V gene are MGHDK and SYGVNS. The V and J ends lost 4 bases and 6 bases, in that order; junction bases with no gene match: 9.

The chain carries TRBV19 and TRBJ1-2; 9 nucleotides line up with TRBD1. Trimming removed 4 bases from V and 5 bases from J; junction bases left unmatched: 2. Germline V gene sequence: CDR1 LNHDA, CDR2 SQIVND (reference sequence). This CDR3 has 13 residues. CDR3 bases: TGTGCCAGTAGTACTGGACAGGGGTATGGCTACACCTTC. Translation: CASSTGQGYGYTF. The complete variable domain, with remaining parts taken from reference TRBV19 and TRBJ1-2, reads DGGITQSPKYLFRKEGQNVTLSCEQNLNHDAMYWYRQDPGQGLRLIYYSQIVNDFQKGDIAEGYSVSREKKESFPLTVTSAQKNPTAFYLCASSTGQGYGYTFGSGTRLTVV.

The chain recombines TRBV10-3 with TRBJ2-3, with 13 bases that match TRBD2. CDR1 ENHRY and CDR2 SYGVKD come from the germline V gene. The CDR3 loop spans 18 amino acids. V gave up 4 bases and J gave up 3 bases; unmatched junction bases: 10. CDR3 nucleotide sequence: TGTGCCATCAGTGTTACGTTACTAGCGGGGGGGCAGACAGATACGCAGTATTTT. Its translation: CAISVTLLAGGQTDTQYF.

The rearrangement joins TRBV7-9 to TRBJ2-2, with D possibly TRBD1 on 6 matching bases. Germline-derived CDR1 and CDR2 are SEHNR and FQNEAQ (reference sequence). CDR3 length equals 15 residues. Trimming stripped 7 bases from V and 1 base from J, with 13 bases between. The CDR3 DNA reads TGTGCCAGCATCCGACTGGGACAGAACACCGGGGAGCTGTTTTTT. Amino acids: CASIRLGQNTGELFF.

In its sample, this clone was seen a few times. This rearrangement joins TRBV19 to TRBJ1-2; D unresolved. Per germline, CDR1 LNHDA and CDR2 SQIVND (reference sequence). The CDR3 totals 10 residues. Trimming cost V 5 bases and J 4 bases, with 2 bases left between them. The CDR3: CASSAYGYTF. In DNA, the CDR3 is TGTGCCAGTAGTGCCTATGGCTACACCTTC. Filled out from reference TRBV19 and TRBJ1-2, the complete variable domain reads DGGITQSPKYLFRKEGQNVTLSCEQNLNHDAMYWYRQDPGQGLRLIYYSQIVNDFQKGDIAEGYSVSREKKESFPLTVTSAQKNPTAFYLCASSAYGYTFGSGTRLTVV.

The V gene is TRBV7-9, the J gene TRBJ2-5; 7 positions match TRBD2. The CDR3 sequence is 18 residues long. The V gene end was trimmed by 2 bases and the J gene end by 5 bases; junction bases not matched to a gene: 17. The germline V gene encodes CDR1 SEHNR and CDR2 FQNEAQ (reference sequence). The CDR3 bases are TGTGCCAGCAGCTTACCGCTGGGGGGGATCGAAGCCGCGGAGACCCAGTACTTC. As protein: CASSLPLGGIEAAETQYF.

This sequence joins TRBV7-2 and TRBJ2-3, with 7 bases fitting TRBD1. Germline-derived CDR1 and CDR2 are SGHTA and FQGNSA. V was pared by 6 bases and J by 2 bases, with 11 bases of the junction left unmatched. CDR3 size: 16 residues. The CDR3 loop reads CASRRGLGLITDTQYF. The CDR3 DNA reads TGTGCCAGCAGGAGGGGGCTGGGCTTGATCACAGATACGCAGTATTTT.

The chain uses TRBV7-7 and TRBJ2-3; D gene ambiguous. Germline CDR1 is SSHAT and CDR2 is FNYEAQ (reference sequence). Deletions cut 1 base from V and 4 bases from J, with 15 bases between. This CDR3 is built from 16 residues. The CDR3 protein is CASSLGVGQLADTQYF. The CDR3 DNA sequence: TGTGCCAGCAGCTTAGGGGTAGGGCAGCTCGCAGATACGCAGTATTTT.

The chain joins TRBV28 to TRBJ1-1; tentatively, D is TRBD1 (5 bases). Germline assignment: CDR1 MDHEN and CDR2 SYDVKM. CDR3 size: 16 residues. The V end lost 9 bases, the J end lost 0 bases, and 20 bases lay between the germline ends. The CDR3 DNA reads TGTGCCAGTAGCAAAATAGCGGGGGACCTGAACACTGAAGCTTTCTTT. Amino acids: CASSKIAGDLNTEAFF.

The rearrangement joins TRBV11-3 to TRBJ2-3; TRBD2 agrees at 8 bases. Germline CDR1 SGHNT, CDR2 YENEEA. The trim removed 3 bases at V and 2 bases at J, leaving 7 bases unmatched. CDR3 length: 16 amino acids. Here the CDR3 reads CASSFGLSGDTDTQYF. CDR3 DNA: TGTGCCAGCAGCTTTGGGCTTAGCGGGGACACAGATACGCAGTATTTT.

The chain links TRBV7-9 to TRBJ2-1, with 10 nucleotides matching TRBD1. The junction had 9 bases not matched to a gene; V was cut back by 6 bases and J by 7 bases. Looked up from germline, CDR1 is SEHNR and CDR2 is FQNEAQ (reference sequence). CDR3 size: 15 residues. The chain's CDR3 is CASSPGQGDVNEQFF. In DNA form, the CDR3 reads TGTGCCAGCAGTCCTGGACAGGGGGATGTGAATGAGCAGTTCTTC.

A few counts support this clone. This chain joins TRBV7-3 and TRBJ2-2; 9 bases align to TRBD1. With V trimmed by 6 bases and J by 7 bases, 6 bases remained unmatched. The CDR3 length is 14 residues. Germline V gene sequence: CDR1 SGHTA, CDR2 FQGTGA. CDR3 in amino acids: CASRPGQGFGELFF. The CDR3 region has the DNA TGTGCCAGCAGGCCGGGACAGGGCTTCGGGGAGCTGTTTTTT.

This rearrangement joins TRBV28 to TRBJ2-5, with D maybe TRBD1 (6 bases). The CDR3 contains 15 residues. Germline loops: CDR1 MDHEN, CDR2 SYDVKM. The ends were cut back, 5 bases at V and 2 bases at J, with 15 bases in the middle. The CDR3 region is CASSPQGHAQETQYF. As DNA, the CDR3 is TGTGCCAGCAGTCCTCAGGGACACGCTCAAGAGACCCAGTACTTC.

The V call is TRBV29-1, the J call TRBJ2-2; tentatively, D is TRBD1 (6 bases). V lost 4 bases and J 6 bases, leaving 9 bases between the germline ends. Germline CDR1 and CDR2: SQVTM and ANQGSEA. The CDR3 contains 12 residues. This CDR3 reads CSVVEGAGELFF. Here the CDR3 DNA reads TGCAGCGTTGTTGAGGGGGCCGGGGAGCTGTTTTTT.

The V gene is TRBV30, the J gene TRBJ2-7; TRBD2 is a possible D gene (5 bases). Trimming cost V 0 bases and J 7 bases, with 13 bases left between them. The CDR3 runs to 13 residues. The germline CDR1 and CDR2 sequences are GTSNPN and SVGIG (reference sequence). CDR3 nucleotide sequence: TGTGCCTGGAGTGTACGCGTCCCGGGGGAGCAGTACTTC. Amino acids: CAWSVRVPGEQYF.

The chain has TRBV4-1 and TRBJ1-1; D unresolved. This CDR3 has 13 amino acids. Germline CDR1 and CDR2: MGHRA and YSYEKL. Trimming took 4 bases from V and 3 from J, leaving 9 bases between them. For the CDR3, the DNA is TGCGCCAGCAGCCCCGATCGGGACACTGAAGCTTTCTTT. Translation: CASSPDRDTEAFF.

The J gene is TRBJ2-7, the V gene TRBV7-6; TRBD1 is a possible D gene (6 bases). Germline V lookup: CDR1 SGHVS, CDR2 FNYEAQ. Trimming removed 4 bases from V and 3 bases from J, with 13 bases in between. The CDR3 runs 14 residues. Here the CDR3 DNA reads TGTGCCAGCAGCTCAGGTACAGGGTTCTACGAGCAGTACTTC. Translation gives CASSSGTGFYEQYF.

The chain recombines TRBV11-2 with TRBJ2-6; no firm D call. The CDR3 has 16 residues. Trimming left V 5 bases short and J 0 bases short, with 11 bases between. Germline CDR1 is SGHAT and CDR2 is FQNNGV. CDR3 nucleotides: TGTGCCAGCAGCATAGGGTTCGGCTCTGGGGCCAACGTCCTGACTTTC. Protein: CASSIGFGSGANVLTF.

The chain uses TRBV19 and TRBJ2-5; D unresolved. TRBJ2-7 explains the end of the DNA better; the J call may be wrong. The CDR3 sequence is 11 residues long. Germline-derived CDR1 and CDR2 are LNHDA and SQIVND (reference sequence). The CDR3 region is CASSHRYEQYF. The CDR3 nucleotides read TGTGCCAGTAGTCATCGGTACGAGCAGTACTTC.

V usage is TRBV11-3 and J usage is TRBJ1-1; perhaps TRBD1 as D (6 bases). V gave up 5 bases and J gave up 3 bases, with 16 bases separating them. The CDR3 contains 15 residues. CDR1 is SGHNT, CDR2 YENEEA, per germline. CDR3 sequence: CASSPGGRGDTEAFF. The CDR3 coding sequence is TGTGCCAGCAGCCCCGGTGGCAGGGGCGACACTGAAGCTTTCTTT.

This clone was seen once. The chain is built from TRBV4-3 and TRBJ2-4; tentatively, D is TRBD1 (6 bases). Between the trimmed V and J ends, which lost 0 bases and 6 bases, there was a span of 12 bases. The CDR3 extends over 15 amino acids. The germline CDR1 and CDR2 sequences are LGHNA and YSLEER. The DNA of the CDR3 is TGCGCCAGCAGCCAAGATCTGGGCAGGGGAAACATTCAGTACTTC. It encodes CASSQDLGRGNIQYF.